A single sample gave rise to the 20 T cell receptor beta chains below, sequenced in a study of blood T cell repertoires in COVID-19. Sequencing used immunoSEQ multiplex PCR; TCRdb keeps in-frame clones, though not all of them. Here the sample spans 200,000 to 250,000 clones, more than 75% being singletons. Sequencing was done on a sample of peripheral blood. The receptors come from a woman over 75 with COVID-19, enrolled during active disease.

This rearrangement joins TRBV6-4 to TRBJ1-2; 8 bases match TRBD1. The CDR3 runs to 14 residues. Germline-derived CDR1 and CDR2 are MRHNA and SNTAGT. Losses at the gene ends were 5 bases for V and 3 bases for J; bases not matched to a gene: 5. CDR3 bases: TGTGCCAGCAGTAGGACAGGGAAGGACTATGGCTACACCTTC. It specifies CASSRTGKDYGYTF.

This clone was counted many times. This chain joins TRBV7-3 and TRBJ1-1; D is uncertain. Trimming took off 1 base at V and 0 bases at J, with 9 bases between the two ends. This CDR3 is 15 amino acids long. In germline, CDR1 is SGHTA, CDR2 FQGTGA. CDR3 sequence reads: CASSLIAAMNTEAFF. CDR3 DNA: TGTGCCAGCAGCTTAATAGCGGCTATGAACACTGAAGCTTTCTTT.

The chain uses TRBV10-3 and TRBJ2-1, with 13 bases fitting TRBD2. This CDR3 is 21 amino acids long. The junction had 13 bases not matched to a gene; V was cut back by 2 bases and J by 0 bases. Germline CDR1 ENHRY, CDR2 SYGVKD. The CDR3 region is CAISEPLGLAGASSSYNEQFF. Here the CDR3 DNA reads TGTGCCATCAGTGAGCCACTCGGACTAGCGGGGGCGAGCTCCTCCTACAATGAGCAGTTCTTC.

This clone was found a few times. The chain is built from TRBV6-5 and TRBJ1-5; tentative D call: TRBD1 (6 bases). The CDR3 has 14 amino acids. The V end was cut by 5 bases, the J end by 4 bases, with 12 bases between. Per the germline V gene, CDR1 is MNHEY and CDR2 is SVGAGI. CDR3 region: CASSLGTTNQPQHF. CDR3 nucleotide sequence: TGTGCCAGCAGTCTGGGGACAACAAATCAGCCCCAGCATTTT.

V gene TRBV24-1 combines with J gene TRBJ2-1; no reliable D call. Germline V gene sequence: CDR1 KGHDR, CDR2 SFDVKD. The CDR3 contains 14 residues. The V and J ends lost 6 bases and 7 bases respectively, with 15 bases between them. The CDR3, as DNA: TGTGCCACCAGTTCCCCCCTAAGTTGGAATGAGCAGTTCTTC. It encodes CATSSPLSWNEQFF.

The chain links TRBV4-1 to TRBJ2-3; D unresolved. Germline V gene sequence: CDR1 MGHRA, CDR2 YSYEKL. Deletions cut 0 bases from V and 5 bases from J, with 9 bases between. This CDR3 is 14 amino acids long. The CDR3 DNA sequence: TGCGCCAGCAGCCAAGATCCAATGCGAGATACGCAGTATTTT. Protein sequence: CASSQDPMRDTQYF.

The chain is built from TRBV5-1 and TRBJ1-1; 8 bases are a match to TRBD1. The CDR3 sequence is 15 residues long. Per the germline V gene, CDR1 is SGHRS and CDR2 is YFSETQ. V shed 3 bases and J 1 base; nucleotides not matched to a gene: 5. This CDR3 reads CASSWTGRGNTEAFF. DNA for the CDR3: TGCGCCAGCAGCTGGACAGGGAGGGGGAACACTGAAGCTTTCTTT.

This rearrangement joins TRBV28 to TRBJ1-2, with 8 bases that match TRBD1. Germline V gene sequence: CDR1 MDHEN, CDR2 SYDVKM. The CDR3 spans 16 residues. Trimming at V came to 3 bases and at J to 5 bases, leaving 11 bases not matched to a gene. CDR3 region: CASSFSPQGAGYGYTF. CDR3 nucleotide sequence: TGTGCCAGCAGTTTTTCCCCTCAGGGGGCTGGTTATGGCTACACCTTC.

This clone occurred once. CDR3 nucleotides: TGTGCCAGCAGCCCCTCCCTGGCGGGGAGCACAGATACGCAGTATTTT. As protein: CASSPSLAGSTDTQYF. J is TRBJ2-3 and V is TRBV7-3, with a possible D match to TRBD2 (6 bases). CDR3 length: 16 amino acids. The ends were cut back, 5 bases at V and 0 bases at J, with 15 bases in the middle. The germline V gene has CDR1 SGHTA and CDR2 FQGTGA.

The V gene is TRBV3-1 (or the pseudogene TRBV3-2), the J gene TRBJ1-4; D uncertain. The germline CDR1 and CDR2 sequences are LGHDT and YNNKEL (reference sequence). Trimming left V 4 bases short and J 7 bases short, with 7 bases between. The CDR3 sequence is 12 residues long. This chain's CDR3 is CASSPRGEKLFF. CDR3 nucleotides: TGTGCCAGCAGCCCCCGGGGTGAAAAACTGTTTTTT.

The chain has TRBV27 and TRBJ1-5, with a possible D match to TRBD1 (5 bases). The CDR3 is 13 residues long. With 6 bases removed from V and 6 bases from J, the gap between germline ends came to 12 bases. The germline gives CDR1 MNHEY, CDR2 SMNVEV (reference sequence). The CDR3 nucleotides are TGTGCCAGCAGGCAGGGATTTGGTCAGCCCCAGCATTTT. It specifies CASRQGFGQPQHF.

The chain links TRBV7-2 to TRBJ1-1; D is unclear. Trimming took off 1 base at V and 10 bases at J, with 13 bases between the two ends. The CDR3 is 13 amino acids. Germline CDR1 SGHTA, CDR2 FQGNSA. CDR3 region: CASSLGGPRIAFF. The CDR3 DNA is TGTGCCAGCAGCTTAGGAGGCCCAAGAATAGCTTTCTTT.

The chain joins TRBV7-2 to TRBJ1-1, with D perhaps TRBD1 (6 bases). Trimming left V 1 base short and J 5 bases short, with 8 bases between. Per the germline V gene, CDR1 is SGHTA and CDR2 is FQGNSA. The CDR3 is 13 residues long. The CDR3 sequence is CASSLGTVTEAFF. CDR3 coding DNA: TGTGCCAGCAGCTTAGGGACAGTTACTGAAGCTTTCTTT.

The V and J genes are TRBV5-8 and TRBJ1-5; TRBD1 might be the D (5 bases). CDR1 and CDR2 (germline): SGHTS, YDEGEE. V lost 0 bases, J lost 6 bases, and 13 bases lay in between. The CDR3 spans 15 residues. The CDR3 nucleotides are TGTGCCAGCAGCTTGGAACCGACAGTAGGTCAGCCCCAGCATTTT. Amino acid sequence: CASSLEPTVGQPQHF.

The chain has TRBV30 and TRBJ1-1; no firm D call. Per germline, CDR1 GTSNPN and CDR2 SVGIG (reference sequence). The V end lost 1 base, the J end lost 7 bases, and 16 bases lay between the germline ends. The CDR3 runs to 14 residues. Here the CDR3 reads CAWSGEAANFEAFF. The CDR3 DNA reads TGTGCCTGGAGTGGTGAGGCAGCGAACTTTGAAGCTTTCTTT.

About this clone itself: A read error may produce the germline difference seen at one junction end. This rearrangement joins TRBV4-3 to TRBJ2-2; 9 nucleotides align to TRBD1. Germline V CDR1 and CDR2: LGHNA, YSLEER. The CDR3 totals 18 residues. CDR3 DNA: TGCGCCAGCAGCCGCACCCTCTCCGGGACAGGGAACGCCGGGGAGCTGTTTTTT. It yields the protein CASSRTLSGTGNAGELFF.

The chain links TRBV30 to TRBJ2-3; 8 bases agree with TRBD2. Germline V CDR1 and CDR2: GTSNPN, SVGIG (reference sequence). The V segment lost 1 base and the J segment 0 bases; nucleotides outside the gene matches: 3. This CDR3 comprises 15 residues. The CDR3 DNA sequence: TGTGCCTGGAGTGGACTAGCGTCTAGCACAGATACGCAGTATTTT. As protein: CAWSGLASSTDTQYF. The entire variable domain, with the rest obtained from reference TRBV30 and TRBJ2-3, is as follows: SQTIHQWPATLVQPVGSPLSLECTVEGTSNPNLYWYRQAAGRGLQLLFYSVGIGQISSEVPQNLSASRPQDRQFILSSKKLLLSDSGFYLCAWSGLASSTDTQYFGPGTRLTVL.

The chain uses TRBV5-5 and TRBJ1-2, with a weak D call TRBD1 (6 bases). The germline V gene has CDR1 SGHKS and CDR2 YYEKEE (reference sequence). This CDR3 comprises 14 residues. Between the trimmed V and J ends, which lost 5 bases and 8 bases, there was a span of 19 bases. The CDR3 bases are TGTGCCAGCAGTTTAGCGGGGGGCTGGGGAGGCTACACCTTC. Translated, it gives CASSLAGGWGGYTF. The variable domain in full, completed from reference TRBV5-5 and TRBJ1-2, reads DAGVTQSPTHLIKTRGQQVTLRCSPISGHKSVSWYQQVLGQGPQFIFQYYEKEERGRGNFPDRFSARQFPNYSSELNVNALLLGDSALYLCASSLAGGWGGYTFGSGTRLTVV.

The chain carries TRBV6-5 and TRBJ1-2, with D possibly matching TRBD1 (6 bases). Between the trimmed V and J ends, which lost 4 bases and 8 bases, there was a span of 14 bases. CDR1 and CDR2 (germline): MNHEY, SVGAGI. The length of the CDR3 is 13 residues. The CDR3 sequence is CASSSTGTRGYTF. Here the CDR3 DNA reads TGTGCCAGCAGTTCAACAGGGACGAGGGGCTACACCTTC.

The DNA of the CDR3 is TGTGCCTGGAGTCGTCTAACGGGGTACAATGAGCAGTTCTTC. Translated: CAWSRLTGYNEQFF. V and J are TRBV30 and TRBJ2-1, with D possibly TRBD2 on 5 matching bases. This CDR3 is 14 amino acids long. CDR1 is GTSNPN and CDR2 is SVGIG in the germline V gene (reference sequence). Trimming removed 2 bases from V and 4 bases from J, with 12 bases in between.